This T cell receptor (beta chain) appears in the sequencing data of a study of T-cell reconstitution after alpha-beta-depleted transplantation in children. Preparation of the TCRbeta library was carried out with unique molecular identifiers. In TCRdb, the PCR reads were re-called with MiXCR into one record per CDR3 protein. The table shows 450,000 to 550,000 distinct CDR3 sequences, with roughly an eighth occurring only once. This CDR3 is built from 15 residues. Trimming took 5 bases from V and 3 from J; bases not matched to a gene: 7. Germline CDR1 MDHEN, CDR2 SYDVKM. The receptor was isolated from a female patient between 2 and 15 years old who had a stem cell transplant for aplastic anemia, so the T cells may come from the graft donor. The chain joins TRBV28 to TRBJ1-3, with TRBD1 matching 7 bases. Sample: PBMCs, mostly from graft donor cells, taken 180 days after TCRalphabeta/CD19-depleted stem cell transplant. CDR3 residues: CASSPPTGNGNTIYF. In nucleotides, the CDR3 is TGTGCCAGCAGTCCCCCGACAGGGAATGGAAACACCATATATTTT.